This TCR beta chain emerged from a study (dated by TCRdb to between 2014 and 2016). As for the study more broadly: The study tested whether tumor-infiltrating Tregs in breast cancer are recruited from blood Tregs or converted in situ from other CD4+ T cell subsets. Results the study describes overall, beyond this receptor: Tumor memory CD4+ T cell TCR gene usage was found to cluster with blood and lymph node memory CD4+ cells and with lymph node naive CD4+ cells. The greatest overlap of tumor-infiltrating Treg TCR alpha and beta sequences was with tumor naive CD4+ T cells, followed next by blood naive CD4+ T cells. Across roughly 25 patients, 10% to 15% of tumor Treg TRBV12-4/TRBJ1-2 sequences were found to be shared with naive CD4+ cells, compared with under 2.2% shared with blood Tregs or memory cells. Validation in the larger cohort was restricted to a single TCR beta V-J rearrangement rather than whole repertoires.

Comment on this clonotype: What this receptor recognizes is not known. Per-base quality was not reported, and no clone a single base away is much larger than it.

The CDR3, cysteine through phenylalanine, is 14 amino acids long. This entry keeps only the CDR3 DNA: 42 bases, framed from base 1. Trimming takes 5 bases off V and 6 bases off J; junction bases not matched to a gene: 7. Libraries were built with multiplex PCR. TCRdb lists the instrument as Ion Torrent PGM. Adaptor-ligated barcode primers were used to amplify TRBV12-4/TRBJ1-2 clonotypes in the roughly 24-patient analysis. For the approximately 25-patient cohort, the TRBV12-4/TRBJ1-2 amplicons were sequenced on the Ion Personal Genome Machine system. The authors' pipeline ran thus. For each of nine subset-tissue groups, sequencing data from the five patients were pooled, and the groups were then compared using unsupervised clustering of TCR gene usage. The Morisita-Horn index was used to calculate repertoire similarity, with shared sequences weighted according to their contribution to each repertoire. TCRdb passed the public sequencing reads through fastp at Q25 and MiXCR, retaining productive beta sequences. Every distinct CDR3 protein forms one entry, paired with its most common genes and DNA. The authors' filters were not applied to this entry. Within this sample are about 460 distinct CDR3 sequences, with roughly a fifth of them counted one time only. Roughly 27% of the sample is taken by the ten largest.

CD4+CD25+CD127-/low cells were isolated as Tregs. In a larger cohort of 20 to 25 breast cancer patients, a single TRBV12-4/TRBJ1-2 rearrangement was sequenced in tumor Tregs and in blood Treg, naive and memory CD4+ cells. Tumor tissue and lymph nodes obtained from ipsilateral axillary dissection were perfused with PBS, minced and then digested with collagenase I and hyaluronidase. Sorted cell populations were confirmed by FACS to exceed 90% purity. The rearrangement combines TRBV12-3 or TRBV12-4 with TRBJ1-2, with 9 bases matching TRBD1. This TCR was sampled from a female donor with breast cancer. The sample comprised tumor-infiltrating Tregs sorted from the breast tumor. The CDR3 protein sequence reads: CASSAGQGMDGYTF. The bases read TGTGCCAGCAGTGCGGGACAGGGTATGGATGGCTACACCTTC.